This section outlines one T cell receptor beta chain sequence together with its context. This CDR3 contains 15 residues. Germline V lookup: CDR1 SGHDT, CDR2 YYEEEE. The V end was cut by 2 bases, the J end by 4 bases, with 13 bases between. The PCR was carried out with 60 Vbeta primers and 13 Jbeta primers. Using immunoSEQ multiplex PCR, the repertoire was profiled, and TCRdb retains in-frame clones only, with some absent. The sample carries 190,000 or so clones, 79% recorded once. The data originate from a study of cytomegalovirus exposure and HLA in healthy donors. The chain uses TRBV5-6 and TRBJ1-5; maybe TRBD1 (5 bases). The sample consisted of PBMCs. The source of this sequence is a girl between 5 and 17 years old in good health and CMV-seropositive. The CDR3 DNA is TGTGCCAGCAGCTTTTTCAGGGTAGGTAATCAGCCCCAGCATTTT. Its protein product is CASSFFRVGNQPQHF.